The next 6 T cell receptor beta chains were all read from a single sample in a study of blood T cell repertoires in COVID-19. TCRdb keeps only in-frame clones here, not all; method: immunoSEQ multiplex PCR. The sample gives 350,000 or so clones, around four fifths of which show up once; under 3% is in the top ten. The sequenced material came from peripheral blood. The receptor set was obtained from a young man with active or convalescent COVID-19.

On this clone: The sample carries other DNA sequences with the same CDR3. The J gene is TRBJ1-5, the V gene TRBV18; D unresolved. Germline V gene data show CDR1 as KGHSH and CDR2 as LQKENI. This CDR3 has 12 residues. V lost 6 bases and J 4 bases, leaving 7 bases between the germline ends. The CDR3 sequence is CASSPGNQPQHF. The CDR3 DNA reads TGTGCCAGCTCCCCGGGAAATCAGCCCCAGCATTTT.

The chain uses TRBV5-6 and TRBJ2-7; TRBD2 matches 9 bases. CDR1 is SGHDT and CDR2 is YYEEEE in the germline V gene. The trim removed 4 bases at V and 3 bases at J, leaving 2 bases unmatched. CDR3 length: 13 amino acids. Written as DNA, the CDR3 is TGTGCCAGCAGCAGTAGCGGGGGCTACGAGCAGTACTTC. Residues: CASSSSGGYEQYF.

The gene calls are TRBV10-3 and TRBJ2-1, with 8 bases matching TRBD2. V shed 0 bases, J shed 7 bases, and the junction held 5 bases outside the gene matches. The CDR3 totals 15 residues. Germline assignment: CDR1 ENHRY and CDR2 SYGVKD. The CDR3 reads CAISESGTSVNEQFF. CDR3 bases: TGTGCCATCAGTGAGTCGGGGACTAGTGTTAATGAGCAGTTCTTC.

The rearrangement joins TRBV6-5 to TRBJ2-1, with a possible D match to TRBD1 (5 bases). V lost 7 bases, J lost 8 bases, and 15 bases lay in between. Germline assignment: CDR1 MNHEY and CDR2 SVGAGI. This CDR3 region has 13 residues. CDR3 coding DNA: TGTGCCAGCACCAAGGACATTGTGGATGAGCAGTTCTTC. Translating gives CASTKDIVDEQFF.

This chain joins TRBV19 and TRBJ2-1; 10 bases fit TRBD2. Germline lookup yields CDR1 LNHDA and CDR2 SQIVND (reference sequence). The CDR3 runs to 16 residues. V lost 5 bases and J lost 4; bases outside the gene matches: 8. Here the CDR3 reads CASSLRTSGTYNEQFF. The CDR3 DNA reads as TGTGCCAGTAGTCTTCGGACTAGCGGAACATACAATGAGCAGTTCTTC.

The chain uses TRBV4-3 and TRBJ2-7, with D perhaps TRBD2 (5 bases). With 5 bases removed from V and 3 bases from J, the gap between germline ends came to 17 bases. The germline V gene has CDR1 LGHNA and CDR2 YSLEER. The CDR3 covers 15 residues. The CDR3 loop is CASSNRTDRDYEQYF. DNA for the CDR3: TGCGCCAGCAGCAACCGGACGGACCGGGACTACGAGCAGTACTTC.